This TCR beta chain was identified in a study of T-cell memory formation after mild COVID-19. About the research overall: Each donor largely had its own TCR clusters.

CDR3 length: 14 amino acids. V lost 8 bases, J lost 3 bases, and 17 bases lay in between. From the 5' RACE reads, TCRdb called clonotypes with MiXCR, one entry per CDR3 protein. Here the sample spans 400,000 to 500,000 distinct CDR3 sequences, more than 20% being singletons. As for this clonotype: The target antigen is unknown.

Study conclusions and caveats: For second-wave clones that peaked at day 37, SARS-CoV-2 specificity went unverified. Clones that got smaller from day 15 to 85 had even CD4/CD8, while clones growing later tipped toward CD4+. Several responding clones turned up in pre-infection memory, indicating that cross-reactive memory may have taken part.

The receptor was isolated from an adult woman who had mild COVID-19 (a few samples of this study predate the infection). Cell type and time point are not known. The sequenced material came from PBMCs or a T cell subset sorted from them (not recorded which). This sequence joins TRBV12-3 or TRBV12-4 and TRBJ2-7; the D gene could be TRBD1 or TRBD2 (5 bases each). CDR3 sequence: CASSLSEGHYEQYF. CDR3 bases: TGTGCCAGCTCCCTTAGCGAGGGGCACTACGAGCAGTACTTC.